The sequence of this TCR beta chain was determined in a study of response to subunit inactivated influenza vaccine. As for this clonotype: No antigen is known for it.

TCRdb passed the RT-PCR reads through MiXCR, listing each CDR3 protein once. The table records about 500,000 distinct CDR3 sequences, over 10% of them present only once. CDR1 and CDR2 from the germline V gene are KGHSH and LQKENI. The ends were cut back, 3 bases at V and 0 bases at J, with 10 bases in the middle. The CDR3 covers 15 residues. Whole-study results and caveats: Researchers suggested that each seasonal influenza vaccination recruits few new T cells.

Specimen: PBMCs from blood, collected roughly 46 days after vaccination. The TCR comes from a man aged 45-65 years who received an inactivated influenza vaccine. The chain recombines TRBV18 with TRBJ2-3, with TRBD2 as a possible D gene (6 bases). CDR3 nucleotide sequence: TGTGCCAGCTCACCGGGGCGGGGAAGCACAGATACGCAGTATTTT. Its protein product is CASSPGRGSTDTQYF.